The 26 T cell receptor beta chains below all came from one sample that was sequenced in a study of technical replicates of blood from a few donors (dated by TCRdb to about 2017). The library came from the immunoSEQ multiplex PCR assay. TCRdb provides this immuneACCESS table in a form limited to in-frame rearrangements. Some clones are lacking; in checked studies, under half of them reflect an unresolved V gene, and why the rest are absent is not known. The table for this sample lists about 75,000 clones; roughly 89% of them were counted only once. Clones ranked in the top ten supply about 0.36% of the sample. The sequenced sample was T cells isolated from PBMCs. The origin of the receptors is a human donor in good health. Some clones in this sample may be carry-over from other donors' samples.

The V call is TRBV5-1, the J call TRBJ2-3; 9 bases line up with TRBD1. This CDR3 region has 14 residues. The junction had 0 bases not matched to a gene; V was cut back by 0 bases and J by 4 bases. The V gene's germline CDR1 is SGHRS and CDR2 YFSETQ. The DNA for the CDR3 is TGCGCCAGCAGCTTGGGACAGGGGGCAGATACGCAGTATTTT. This sequence encodes CASSLGQGADTQYF.

The rearrangement joins TRBV25-1 to TRBJ2-5, with 7 bases matching TRBD2. The CDR3 is made up of 14 amino acids. V was pared by 8 bases and J by 5 bases, with 11 bases of the junction left unmatched. The germline gives CDR1 MGHDK, CDR2 SYGVNS. CDR3 protein: CASGWSGKWETQYF. The DNA for the CDR3 is TGTGCCAGCGGGTGGAGCGGGAAGTGGGAGACCCAGTACTTC.

The chain uses TRBV5-6 and TRBJ2-7; TRBD1 is a possible D gene (5 bases). Per the germline V gene, CDR1 is SGHDT and CDR2 is YYEEEE. The CDR3 runs 13 residues. V was clipped by 3 bases and J by 3 bases, with 10 bases between them. CDR3 nucleotides: TGTGCCAGCAGCTGGTCAGGGATCTACGAGCAGTACTTC. Residues: CASSWSGIYEQYF.

The chain recombines TRBV7-8 with TRBJ2-3, with D uncertain. Deletions cut 1 base from V and 2 bases from J, with 7 bases between. The CDR3 is 14 residues long. From germline, CDR1 is SGHVS and CDR2 FQNEAQ. CDR3 region: CASSLGANTDTQYF. The DNA for the CDR3 is TGTGCCAGCAGCTTAGGGGCCAACACAGATACGCAGTATTTT.

The rearrangement uses TRBV7-9 and TRBJ2-1, with a possible D match to TRBD1 (6 bases). CDR3 length: 15 amino acids. V was trimmed by 3 bases and J by 1 base, leaving 10 bases between them. CDR1 SEHNR and CDR2 FQNEAQ come from the germline V gene (reference sequence). The CDR3 coding sequence is TGTGCCAGCAGCTTGGTAACAGGGTCCTACAATGAGCAGTTCTTC. Its protein product is CASSLVTGSYNEQFF.

The J gene is TRBJ2-7, the V gene TRBV6-1; 9 bases line up with TRBD2. CDR3 length: 14 amino acids. Germline V gene data show CDR1 as MNHNS and CDR2 as SASEGT. Trimming removed 5 bases from V and 2 bases from J; junction bases left unmatched: 4. The DNA of the CDR3 is TGTGCCAGCAGTCTAAGCGGGAGGCCCTACGAGCAGTACTTC. This translates into CASSLSGRPYEQYF.

This rearrangement joins TRBV4-1 to TRBJ2-7; 8 bases align to TRBD2. The CDR3 length is 13 residues. Germline values: CDR1 MGHRA, CDR2 YSYEKL. V was pared by 2 bases and J by 5 bases, with 2 bases of the junction left unmatched. The CDR3 loop is CASSQREGNEQYF. CDR3 nucleotides: TGCGCCAGCAGCCAACGGGAGGGAAACGAGCAGTACTTC.

The chain uses TRBV28 and TRBJ2-7; possibly TRBD2 for D (5 bases). Trimming took 6 bases from V and 7 from J, leaving 16 bases between them. CDR1 is MDHEN and CDR2 is SYDVKM in the germline V gene. This CDR3 is built from 13 residues. CDR3 region: CASRPGVQQEQYF. CDR3 bases: TGTGCCAGCAGACCCGGGGTACAGCAGGAGCAGTACTTC. Combining the CDR3 with reference TRBV28 and TRBJ2-7 gives the whole variable domain DVKVTQSSRYLVKRTGEKVFLECVQDMDHENMFWYRQDPGLGLRLIYFSYDVKMKEKGDIPEGYSVSREKKERFSLILESASTNQTSMYLCASRPGVQQEQYFGPGTRLTVT.

V usage is TRBV5-4 and J usage is TRBJ2-1, with 7 nucleotides matching TRBD1. V shed 6 bases, J shed 8 bases, and the junction held 11 bases outside the gene matches. CDR1 is SGHNT and CDR2 is YYREEE in the germline V gene (reference sequence). The CDR3 is 14 residues long. CDR3 coding DNA: TGTGCCAGCACTTCCCGGGACAGTAGGGATGAGCAGTTCTTC. As protein: CASTSRDSRDEQFF.

Only one count was recorded for this clone. CDR3 bases: TGTGCCAGCAGCCGGGACAGGGCTCAGCCCCAGCATTTT. Its translation: CASSRDRAQPQHF. This chain connects TRBV7-9 to TRBJ1-5, with 9 bases that match TRBD1. Germline lookup yields CDR1 SEHNR and CDR2 FQNEAQ (reference sequence). V was pared by 5 bases and J by 6 bases, with 2 bases of the junction left unmatched. CDR3 length: 13 amino acids.

This chain links TRBV4-2 with TRBJ2-1; TRBD2 is a possible D gene (7 bases). This CDR3 has 14 residues. Trimming cost V 4 bases and J 8 bases, with 15 bases left between them. CDR1 LGHNA and CDR2 YNFKEQ come from the germline V gene. CDR3 residues: CASSPRGGSYEQFF. In DNA form, the CDR3 reads TGTGCCAGCAGCCCTAGGGGGGGCAGCTATGAGCAGTTCTTC.

This clone was counted a single time. This chain links TRBV10-1 with TRBJ2-5; D is perhaps TRBD2 (6 bases). The length of the CDR3 is 13 residues. V was trimmed by 5 bases and J by 5 bases, leaving 12 bases between them. CDR1 and CDR2 from the germline V gene are WNHNN and SYGVQD (reference sequence). CDR3 amino acids: CASSSGPAETQYF. CDR3 coding DNA: TGCGCCAGCAGTAGCGGGCCCGCGGAGACCCAGTACTTC.

This chain connects TRBV19 to TRBJ1-4; 7 bases fit TRBD1. The CDR3 is 12 amino acids. J gave up 13 bases and V 7 bases, and 9 bases lay outside the gene matches. The germline V gene has CDR1 LNHDA and CDR2 SQIVND (reference sequence). The DNA of the CDR3 is TGTGCCAGTACTCCAGGGGGAATGACACTGTTTTTT. Its translation: CASTPGGMTLFF.

The J gene is TRBJ1-3, the V gene TRBV2; possible D gene TRBD1, 5 bases. V lost 5 bases to trimming and J lost 0 bases, with 17 bases between them. Germline V lookup: CDR1 SNHLY, CDR2 FYNNEI. CDR3 length: 17 amino acids. Here the CDR3 reads CASSLGVNRVSGNTIYF. DNA for the CDR3: TGTGCCAGCAGTTTAGGGGTGAACAGAGTCTCTGGAAACACCATATATTTT.

V usage is TRBV7-2 and J usage is TRBJ1-1; the D gene is possibly TRBD1 (6 bases). This CDR3 comprises 13 residues. The germline gives CDR1 SGHTA, CDR2 FQGNSA. V lost 1 base and J 11 bases, leaving 14 bases between the germline ends. Here the CDR3 reads CASSLVEGQKAFF. The CDR3 nucleotides are TGTGCCAGCAGCTTAGTAGAAGGACAGAAGGCTTTCTTT.

The sample holds a few counts of this clone. The chain links TRBV15 to TRBJ1-1; a weak D match, TRBD1 (6 bases). The CDR3 totals 16 residues. V was shortened by 0 bases and J by 4 bases, with 15 bases between the two germline ends. Germline V gene lookup returns CDR1 LNHNV and CDR2 YYDKDF (reference sequence). CDR3 nucleotides: TGTGCCACCAGCAGAGAACAGGGATCGTGGAGCACTGAAGCTTTCTTT. Translating gives CATSREQGSWSTEAFF. The complete variable domain, with remaining parts taken from reference TRBV15 and TRBJ1-1, reads DAMVIQNPRYQVTQFGKPVTLSCSQTLNHNVMYWYQQKSSQAPKLLFHYYDKDFNNEADTPDNFQSRRPNTSFCFLDIRSPGLGDTAMYLCATSREQGSWSTEAFFGQGTRLTVV.

The chain couples TRBV5-1 to TRBJ1-1; 7 bases are a match to TRBD1. Germline trimming cut 1 base from V and 0 bases from J; bases unmatched to any gene: 12. The germline gives CDR1 SGHRS, CDR2 YFSETQ. The length of the CDR3 is 18 residues. CDR3 protein: CASSLFPATGAMNTEAFF. CDR3 DNA: TGCGCCAGCAGCTTGTTCCCCGCTACAGGGGCGATGAACACTGAAGCTTTCTTT.

The chain combines TRBV5-1 with TRBJ2-5, with 7 bases that match TRBD2. The CDR3 spans 16 residues. Germline V CDR1 and CDR2: SGHRS, YFSETQ. After removal of 5 bases from V and 5 bases from J, the junction contained 15 bases not matched to a gene. The CDR3 sequence: CASRPTSAPSGETQYF. In nucleotides, the CDR3 is TGCGCCAGCAGACCCACTAGCGCACCCTCTGGGGAGACCCAGTACTTC.

The chain recombines TRBV2 with TRBJ2-5, with D possibly matching TRBD2 (6 bases). Trimming stripped 5 bases from V and 2 bases from J, with 21 bases between. The CDR3 spans 17 residues. Germline V gives CDR1 SNHLY, CDR2 FYNNEI. The CDR3 sequence is CASSSLEEGRFQETQYF. The DNA for the CDR3 is TGTGCCAGCAGTTCCTTAGAGGAGGGCCGTTTTCAAGAGACCCAGTACTTC. Complete variable domain (other parts from reference TRBV2 and TRBJ2-5): EPEVTQTPSHQVTQMGQEVILRCVPISNHLYFYWYRQILGQKVEFLVSFYNNEISEKSEIFDDQFSVERPDGSNFTLKIRSTKLEDSAMYFCASSSLEEGRFQETQYFGPGTRLLVL.

This rearrangement joins TRBV13 to TRBJ2-7; D unclear. In germline, CDR1 is PRHDT, CDR2 FYEKMQ (reference sequence). The CDR3 contains 14 residues. V shed 2 bases and J shed 3 bases, with 11 bases lying between them. As DNA, the CDR3 is TGTGCCAGCAGCTTATCAGTCACACACTACGAGCAGTACTTC. This sequence encodes CASSLSVTHYEQYF.

The genes are TRBV14 and TRBJ2-2, with unresolved D. This CDR3 has 14 residues. V was trimmed by 1 base and J by 4 bases, leaving 7 bases between them. The germline CDR1 and CDR2 sequences are SGHDN and FVKESK. The CDR3 spells CASSQVGGTGELFF. CDR3 nucleotide sequence: TGTGCCAGCAGCCAAGTCGGTGGCACCGGGGAGCTGTTTTTT.

The V and J genes are TRBV5-4 and TRBJ2-5; D is perhaps TRBD1 (7 bases). Trimming removed 4 bases at V and 4 bases at J, with 14 bases between. The germline V gene has CDR1 SGHNT and CDR2 YYREEE (reference sequence). CDR3 length: 14 residues. For the CDR3, the DNA is TGTGCCAGCAGCGGAGGGACAGAGGGAGAGACCCAGTACTTC. It yields the protein CASSGGTEGETQYF.

The chain recombines TRBV29-1 with TRBJ2-3, with 10 nucleotides matching TRBD1. The J segment lost 2 bases and the V segment lost 7 bases, leaving 9 bases of the junction unmatched. The CDR3 consists of 15 residues. CDR1 and CDR2 (germline): SQVTM, ANQGSEA. DNA of the CDR3: TGCAGCGCCGACTCGGACAGGGGGTACACAGATACGCAGTATTTT. It codes for CSADSDRGYTDTQYF.

The chain couples TRBV5-1 to TRBJ1-3, with D unclear. V lost 1 base, J lost 0 bases, and 14 bases lay in between. The CDR3 extends over 17 amino acids. Germline V gives CDR1 SGHRS, CDR2 YFSETQ. CDR3 sequence reads: CASSLKSTSDSGNTIYF. The DNA for the CDR3 is TGCGCCAGCAGCTTGAAATCGACATCCGACTCTGGAAACACCATATATTTT.

The chain carries TRBV11-3 and TRBJ1-4; TRBD1 might be the D (6 bases). Germline CDR1 SGHNT, CDR2 YENEEA. V was pared by 5 bases and J by 14 bases, with 12 bases between. The CDR3 is 11 amino acids. For the CDR3, the DNA is TGTGCCAGCAGCCAAACCGGACAGCTGTTTTTT. It translates to CASSQTGQLFF.

This clone was detected only once. The genes are TRBV10-3 and TRBJ1-4; unclear D gene. Between the trimmed V and J ends, which lost 6 bases and 3 bases, there was a span of 17 bases. This CDR3 contains 16 residues. From germline, CDR1 is ENHRY and CDR2 SYGVKD. The CDR3 loop reads CAIRPGVTKANEKLFF. The CDR3 DNA reads as TGTGCCATCAGACCGGGAGTAACTAAGGCTAATGAAAAACTGTTTTTT.